One and the same sample provided the 2 T cell receptor beta chains below, sequenced in a study of T cells in women clearing cervical HPV infection. TCRdb's copy holds only in-frame clones and misses some; the assay was immunoSEQ multiplex PCR. This repertoire includes fewer than 30,000 clones. Sequenced sample: blood buffy coat. Receptors originate from a woman aged 18 to 75 with a cervical HPV16 infection that either progressed to CIN3+ or cleared (not recorded which).

On this clone itself: Coverage ceases 3 residues before the CDR3 finishes, and the germline J gene fills in the end. This rearrangement joins TRBV12-3 or TRBV12-4 to TRBJ2-4; TRBD2 agrees at 10 bases. With 1 base clipped from V and 3 bases from J, the junction kept 3 bases outside the gene matches. The CDR3 is 16 residues long. The sequenced part of the CDR3 DNA is TGTGCCAGCAGTTTAGGGTCTAGCGGGGGCAAAAACATT. Its translation is CASSLGSSGGKNI. The CDR3 as a whole reads CASSLGSSGGKNIQYF.

As concerns this clone: The CDR3 goes on 3 residues after the read ends, and that part is filled in from the germline J gene. This chain connects TRBV6-4 to TRBJ2-1; 12 positions agree with TRBD2. Losses at the gene ends were 3 bases for V and 7 bases for J; bases not matched to a gene: 4. The CDR3 contains 15 residues. Germline V CDR1 and CDR2: MRHNA, SNTAGT. The CDR3 sequence is CASSETSGGPNEQFF. The sequenced part of the CDR3 DNA is TGTGCCAGCAGTGAAACTAGCGGGGGGCCGAATGAG.